The present T cell receptor beta chain was sequenced within a study of cytomegalovirus exposure and HLA in healthy donors. Amplification used 60 Vbeta primers and 13 Jbeta primers. The protocol was immunoSEQ multiplex PCR, while the TCRdb copy is restricted to in-frame clones and leaves out a portion. The repertoire includes 100,000 or so clones, 65% to 90% of them detected once, and about 1.2% sits in the top ten. A word on this clone: Antigen unknown.

Germline assignment: CDR1 SGHRS and CDR2 YFSETQ. The CDR3 totals 14 residues. Study outcomes and limitations: Being productive about 87% or about 30% of the time was typical of most TCR beta V segments in an earlier analysis. Reports described diagnosis of cytomegalovirus status by the classifier as highly specific and sensitive.

The TCR originated in a woman under 30 in good health and CMV-seronegative. The genes are TRBV5-1 and TRBJ2-5; 10 nucleotides align to TRBD1. With the DNA end fitting TRBJ2-7 better, the J assignment may be wrong. The sequenced material came from PBMCs. CDR3: CASRLTGGSYEQYF. The CDR3 region has the DNA TGCGCCAGCAGACTGACAGGGGGCAGCTACGAGCAGTACTTC.